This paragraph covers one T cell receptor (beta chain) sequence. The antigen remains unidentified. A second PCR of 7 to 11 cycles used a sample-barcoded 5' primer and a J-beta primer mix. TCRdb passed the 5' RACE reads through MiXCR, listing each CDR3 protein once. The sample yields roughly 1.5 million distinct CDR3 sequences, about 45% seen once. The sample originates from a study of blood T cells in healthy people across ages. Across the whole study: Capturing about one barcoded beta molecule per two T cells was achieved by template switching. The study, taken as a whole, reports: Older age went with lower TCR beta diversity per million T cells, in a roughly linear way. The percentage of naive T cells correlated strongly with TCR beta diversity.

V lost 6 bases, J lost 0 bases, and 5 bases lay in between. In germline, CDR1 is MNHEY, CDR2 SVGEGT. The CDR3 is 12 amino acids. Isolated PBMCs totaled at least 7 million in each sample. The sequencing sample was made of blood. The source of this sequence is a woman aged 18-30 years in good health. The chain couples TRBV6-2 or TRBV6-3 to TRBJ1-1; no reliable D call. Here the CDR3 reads CASRHMNTEAFF. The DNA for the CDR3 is TGTGCCAGCAGGCACATGAACACTGAAGCTTTCTTT.